These 9 T cell receptor beta chains were all obtained from the same sample, sequenced in a study of cytomegalovirus exposure and HLA in healthy donors. Both 60 Vbeta primers and 13 Jbeta primers went into the PCR. Data came from immunoSEQ multiplex PCR; TCRdb stores just in-frame clones and leaves some out. The table includes about 250,000 clones, more than 70% detected once. The sequenced sample consisted of PBMCs. The source of these receptors is a boy between 10 and 17 years old in good health and CMV-seronegative.

This clone was seen more than once but under ten times. The genes are TRBV4-1 and TRBJ1-1; D ambiguous. CDR1 is MGHRA, CDR2 YSYEKL, per germline. Deletions cut 0 bases from V and 3 bases from J, with 11 bases between. This CDR3 is built from 15 residues. CDR3 sequence: CASSQETGLDTEAFF. As DNA, the CDR3 is TGCGCCAGCAGCCAAGAGACGGGGTTGGACACTGAAGCTTTCTTT.

V is TRBV5-6 and J is TRBJ2-5, with D perhaps TRBD2 (5 bases). The J call may be mistaken, given a closer DNA end match to TRBJ2-7. Germline values: CDR1 SGHDT, CDR2 YYEEEE. This CDR3 is 12 amino acids long. The CDR3 DNA reads TGTGCCAGCAGCTCCCCTAGCTCCGAGCAGTACTTC. Its translation is CASSSPSSEQYF.

The chain recombines TRBV5-1 with TRBJ2-3, with 12 bases that match TRBD2. Germline lookup yields CDR1 SGHRS and CDR2 YFSETQ. With V trimmed by 4 bases and J by 4 bases, 4 bases remained unmatched. The CDR3 sequence is 15 residues long. The chain's CDR3 is CASSVLAGGADTQYF. The CDR3 DNA sequence: TGCGCCAGCAGCGTCCTAGCGGGGGGGGCAGATACGCAGTATTTT. Full variable domain (outside the CDR3, taken from reference TRBV5-1 and TRBJ2-3): KAGVTQTPRYLIKTRGQQVTLSCSPISGHRSVSWYQQTPGQGLQFLFEYFSETQRNKGNFPGRFSGRQFSNSRSEMNVSTLELGDSALYLCASSVLAGGADTQYFGPGTRLTVL.

This clone was found a few times. V and J are TRBV6-5 and TRBJ2-1; D remains unclear. Trimming removed 6 bases at V and 9 bases at J, with 12 bases between. The germline CDR1 and CDR2 sequences are MNHEY and SVGAGI. The CDR3 contains 12 residues. The CDR3 spells CASRTPSLEQFF. The DNA for the CDR3 is TGTGCCAGCAGAACACCCTCTCTTGAGCAGTTCTTC.

This clone came up once. The chain has TRBV28 and TRBJ2-7; D perhaps matches TRBD2 (6 bases). V was clipped by 2 bases and J by 2 bases, with 16 bases between them. The CDR3 is made up of 16 amino acids. The germline V gene encodes CDR1 MDHEN and CDR2 SYDVKM. The chain's CDR3 is CASSLEMREVPYEQYF. As DNA, the CDR3 is TGTGCCAGCAGTTTAGAAATGAGGGAGGTGCCCTACGAGCAGTACTTC.

The V and J genes are TRBV27 and TRBJ2-1, with D perhaps TRBD2 (5 bases). V was cut by 3 bases and J by 0 bases, with 21 bases left in between. Per the germline V gene, CDR1 is MNHEY and CDR2 is SMNVEV (reference sequence). This CDR3 has 19 residues. CDR3 DNA sequence: TGTGCCAGCAGTTTGGTCCGACCGGTCGGGAAAGACTCCTACAATGAGCAGTTCTTC. This encodes CASSLVRPVGKDSYNEQFF.

The J gene is TRBJ1-4, the V gene TRBV7-6; D unclear. Germline loops: CDR1 SGHVS, CDR2 FNYEAQ. The CDR3 covers 14 residues. Trimming removed 2 bases at V and 5 bases at J, with 9 bases between. The CDR3 sequence: CASSLRGPNEKLFF. CDR3 DNA: TGTGCCAGCAGCTTACGGGGTCCCAATGAAAAACTGTTTTTT. The full variable domain, completed using reference TRBV7-6 and TRBJ1-4, is GAGVSQSPRYKVTKRGQDVALRCDPISGHVSLYWYRQALGQGPEFLTYFNYEAQQDKSGLPNDRFSAERPEGSISTLTIQRTEQRDSAMYRCASSLRGPNEKLFFGSGTQLSVL.

The chain uses TRBV5-1 and TRBJ1-1; no clear D. Trimming cost V 8 bases and J 4 bases, with 15 bases left between them. The germline V gene has CDR1 SGHRS and CDR2 YFSETQ. The CDR3 extends over 13 amino acids. This chain's CDR3 is CASKGRGGTEAFF. The CDR3 bases are TGCGCCAGTAAGGGAAGAGGAGGCACTGAAGCTTTCTTT. The full variable domain, rest sourced from reference TRBV5-1 and TRBJ1-1, is KAGVTQTPRYLIKTRGQQVTLSCSPISGHRSVSWYQQTPGQGLQFLFEYFSETQRNKGNFPGRFSGRQFSNSRSEMNVSTLELGDSALYLCASKGRGGTEAFFGQGTRLTVV.

The chain carries TRBV13 and TRBJ2-5, with 14 bases matching TRBD2. The DNA end lines up better with TRBJ2-7; the J call may be wrong. The CDR3 runs 14 residues. The germline V gene encodes CDR1 PRHDT and CDR2 FYEKMQ (reference sequence). Written as DNA, the CDR3 is TGTGCCAGTGGACTAGCGGGGGGCACCGACGAGCAGTACTTC. Translation gives CASGLAGGTDEQYF.